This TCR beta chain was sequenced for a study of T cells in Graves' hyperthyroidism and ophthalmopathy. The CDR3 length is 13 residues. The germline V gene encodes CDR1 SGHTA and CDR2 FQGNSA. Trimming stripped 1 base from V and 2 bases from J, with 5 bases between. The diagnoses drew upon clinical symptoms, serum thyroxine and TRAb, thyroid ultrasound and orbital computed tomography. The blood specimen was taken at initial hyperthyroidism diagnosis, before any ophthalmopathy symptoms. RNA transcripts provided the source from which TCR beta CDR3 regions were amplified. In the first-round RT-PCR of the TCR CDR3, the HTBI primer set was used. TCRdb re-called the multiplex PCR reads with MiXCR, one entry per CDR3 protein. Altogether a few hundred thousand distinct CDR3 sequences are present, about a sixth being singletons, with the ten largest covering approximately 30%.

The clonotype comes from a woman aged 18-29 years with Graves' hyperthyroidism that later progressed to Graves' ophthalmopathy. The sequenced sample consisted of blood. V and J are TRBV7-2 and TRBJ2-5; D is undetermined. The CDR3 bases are TGTGCCAGCAGCTTAGTACAACAAGAGACCCAGTACTTC. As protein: CASSLVQQETQYF.